A single sample is the source of the 5 T cell receptor beta chains below, sequenced in a study of OX40 agonist ivuxolimab in advanced cancers. This table comes from immunoSEQ multiplex PCR, and its TCRdb copy is limited to in-frame clones, with some not included. This sample has roughly 100,000 clones; approximately 80% occur once, and the top ten carry more than 0.95%. The sequencing used CD4+ or CD8+ T cells sorted from blood, collected in a trial of the OX40 agonist ivuxolimab. The receptors were sampled from an adult with an advanced solid tumor such as melanoma, head and neck, liver or kidney cancer.

J is TRBJ2-1 and V is TRBV11-3; 7 bases match TRBD1. The CDR3 loop spans 15 amino acids. CDR1 is SGHNT and CDR2 is YENEEA in the germline V gene. V dropped 1 base and J dropped 6; count of bases not matched to a gene: 6. This chain's CDR3 is CASSLGVRGINEQFF. CDR3 sequence (DNA): TGTGCCAGCAGCTTAGGCGTCAGGGGGATCAATGAGCAGTTCTTC.

This sequence joins TRBV6-1 and TRBJ1-5, with a possible D match to TRBD1 (6 bases). The V and J ends lost 2 bases and 6 bases respectively, with 11 bases between them. Germline V CDR1 and CDR2: MNHNS, SASEGT. The CDR3 contains 14 residues. The DNA of the CDR3 is TGTGCCAGCAGTGAAAGGGGGGGTACTCAGCCCCAGCATTTT. Translating it yields CASSERGGTQPQHF.

This clone appeared once. The rearrangement links TRBV7-6 to TRBJ2-7; D ambiguous. This CDR3 has 13 residues. Germline CDR1 SGHVS, CDR2 FNYEAQ. V dropped 2 bases and J dropped 7 bases, with 12 bases sitting between them. CDR3 region: CASSLNEVGEQYF. CDR3 in DNA: TGTGCCAGCAGCTTAAATGAAGTCGGGGAGCAGTACTTC.

This rearrangement joins TRBV19 to TRBJ1-1; TRBD1 is a possible D gene (5 bases). The CDR3 is 16 residues long. The germline CDR1 and CDR2 sequences are LNHDA and SQIVND (reference sequence). Trimming took off 6 bases at V and 0 bases at J, with 17 bases between the two ends. CDR3 coding DNA: TGTGCCAGTAGGGAAGTGGGGACGGACATGAACACTGAAGCTTTCTTT. Translating it yields CASREVGTDMNTEAFF.

This clone was detected only once. V gene TRBV28 combines with J gene TRBJ2-3; weak D call: TRBD1 (5 bases). Trimming left V 10 bases short and J 14 bases short, with 16 bases between. In germline, CDR1 is MDHEN, CDR2 SYDVKM. This CDR3 contains 10 residues. The DNA of the CDR3 is TGTGCCATCCTAGGGGCAGTATGGTATTTT. Translation: CAILGAVWYF.